The source of this TCR beta chain is a study of T cell changes during pregnancy in multiple sclerosis. The CDR3 totals 16 residues. Germline CDR1 is SGHNT and CDR2 is YYREEE (reference sequence). V trimming: 0 bases; J trimming: 8 bases; junction bases outside the gene matches: 8. The repertoire was sequenced with immunoSEQ multiplex PCR; TCRdb's copy has only in-frame clones and lacks some. The sample consists of around 26,000 clones, about nine tenths of them appearing once. The chain has TRBV5-4 and TRBJ2-1; 10 nucleotides line up with TRBD2. The specimen was CD4+ T cells from peripheral blood mononuclear cells, collected in the first trimester of pregnancy. The TCR originated in a female donor in good health, enrolled as a control in a pregnancy study. This chain's CDR3 is CASSLVASGSGDEQFF. The CDR3 region has the DNA TGTGCCAGCAGCTTGGTCGCTAGCGGGAGTGGCGATGAGCAGTTCTTC.